What follows are 5 T cell receptor beta chains derived from one specimen sequenced in a study of human T cells and chemical hapten exposure. The time point here: healthy volunteer bleed at 2 weeks. Unfractionated whole blood was the source of the extracted total RNA. One entry per CDR3 protein results from TCRdb running MiXCR on the RACE reads. The sample lists about 31,000 distinct CDR3 sequences, about 7.7% occurring once. Sequences were obtained from whole blood. The receptors come from a human donor in good health. Some clones in this sample may be carry-over from other donors' samples.

This clonotype was seen ten or more times. The V gene is TRBV6-2 or TRBV6-3, the J gene TRBJ1-1; D is undetermined. The length of the CDR3 is 13 residues. Trimming left V 8 bases short and J 5 bases short, with 15 bases between. Germline loops: CDR1 MNHEY, CDR2 SVGEGT. The CDR3 here is CASEGYFGTEAFF. The CDR3 DNA sequence: TGTGCCAGCGAAGGATACTTTGGGACTGAAGCTTTCTTT.

There are a few counts of this clonotype. The gene calls are TRBV6-6 and TRBJ1-3; 10 nucleotides line up with TRBD1. Germline-derived CDR1 and CDR2 are MNHNY and SVGAGI (reference sequence). After removal of 4 bases from V and 3 bases from J, the junction contained 9 bases not matched to a gene. The CDR3 sequence is 17 residues long. As DNA, the CDR3 is TGTGCCAGCAGTTTACTACCGGGACAGGGGTATGGAAACACCATATATTTT. Its protein product is CASSLLPGQGYGNTIYF.

This clonotype is medium-sized. This chain connects TRBV29-1 to TRBJ2-3; maybe TRBD1 (6 bases). The CDR3 is 16 residues long. V was shortened by 2 bases and J by 0 bases, with 15 bases between the two germline ends. Germline CDR1 SQVTM, CDR2 ANQGSEA. DNA of the CDR3: TGCAGCGTTGAAAACGCCGGGACACCTAGCACAGATACGCAGTATTTT. It translates to CSVENAGTPSTDTQYF.

At least ten counts were recorded for this clonotype. V usage is TRBV20-1 and J usage is TRBJ2-7; D is unresolved. The CDR3 has 10 amino acids. Per the germline V gene, CDR1 is DFQATT and CDR2 is SNEGSKA (reference sequence). V was clipped by 5 bases and J by 12 bases, with 14 bases between them. The chain's CDR3 is CSAGLGPGYF. CDR3 nucleotide sequence: TGCAGTGCTGGTCTGGGCCCAGGGTACTTC.

This clonotype turned up a few times. This chain links TRBV5-1 with TRBJ2-3; no definite D call. The CDR3 runs to 14 residues. Germline CDR1 is SGHRS and CDR2 is YFSETQ. V lost 6 bases and J 4 bases, leaving 15 bases between the germline ends. CDR3 DNA: TGCGCCAGCACGGACGAGGCTGCATCAGATACGCAGTATTTT. This gives the protein CASTDEAASDTQYF.